What follows describes a single TCR beta chain. The data stem from a study of blood T cell repertoires in COVID-19. About the study: Italy, Spain and the United States were the sources of the convalescent and acute COVID-19 samples. PBMCs, B-cell-depleted T cells, or T cells provided the cDNA or gDNA that made up the material.

Germline assignment: CDR1 MNHNY and CDR2 SVGAGI (reference sequence). Unmatched junction bases numbered 4, after V lost 3 bases and J lost 2 bases. The CDR3 extends over 14 amino acids. Study processing details: Researchers report that nucleated cell counts were estimated from reference gene primer amplification. Repertoires were generated with immunoSEQ multiplex PCR, while TCRdb's copy carries only in-frame clones and drops some. D and trimming come from the DNA, and the V and J calls and clone size come from that table. The repertoire has fewer than 500,000 clones, around 89% of them found once; the top ten carry 4.3%.

The rearrangement joins TRBV6-6 to TRBJ2-7; 7 bases align to TRBD1. Material: peripheral blood. The clonotype originates from a woman in her thirties with acute or convalescent COVID-19. The CDR3 DNA is TGTGCCAGCAGTTATGCGACAGGGCCCTACGAGCAGTACTTC. This sequence encodes CASSYATGPYEQYF.